This entry lists 7 T cell receptor beta chains sequenced from one sample in a study of immune evolution from preneoplasia to lung adenocarcinoma. Data came from immunoSEQ multiplex PCR; TCRdb stores just in-frame clones and leaves some out. The sample lists some 15,000 clones, roughly 78% occurring once. Sequenced input: FFPE minimally invasive lung adenocarcinoma tissue. Receptors originate from a person aged 65 to 79 with lung adenocarcinoma.

The chain has TRBV27 and TRBJ1-5; D may be TRBD1 (6 bases). The CDR3 spans 15 residues. The V gene lost 3 bases and the J gene lost 1 base, with 10 bases spanning the gap. Germline values: CDR1 MNHEY, CDR2 SMNVEV (reference sequence). For the CDR3, the DNA is TGTGCCAGCAGTTTTGGGGGGGCAAGCAATCAGCCCCAGCATTTT. It yields the protein CASSFGGASNQPQHF.

The V call is TRBV6-1, the J call TRBJ1-5; tentative D call: TRBD1 (6 bases). V lost 3 bases and J lost 7, with 16 bases in between. CDR1 is MNHNS, CDR2 SASEGT, per germline. The CDR3 totals 15 residues. The CDR3 region has the DNA TGTGCCAGCAGTGACCAGGACAGCGGGGGGCAGCCCCAGCATTTT. Its protein product is CASSDQDSGGQPQHF.

The CDR3 is CASSLVTGANVLTF. The CDR3 nucleotides are TGCGCCAGCAGCTTGGTGACTGGGGCCAACGTCCTGACTTTC. The chain joins TRBV5-1 to TRBJ2-6; D is unclear. V gave up 0 bases and J gave up 2 bases, with 3 bases separating them. In germline, CDR1 is SGHRS, CDR2 YFSETQ. This CDR3 spans 14 amino acids.

DNA of the CDR3: TGCGCCAGCAGCCAAGACGCTCACAGGGTTGGAGGCTACACCTTC. Amino acids: CASSQDAHRVGGYTF. The chain carries TRBV4-1 and TRBJ1-2; perhaps TRBD1 as D (6 bases). Germline V CDR1 and CDR2: MGHRA, YSYEKL. V was clipped by 0 bases and J by 8 bases, with 16 bases between them. The CDR3 runs 15 residues.

The chain uses TRBV18 and TRBJ2-1; D is unclear. The CDR3 spans 14 residues. V lost 4 bases and J 5 bases, leaving 12 bases between the germline ends. The V gene's germline CDR1 is KGHSH and CDR2 LQKENI. Here the CDR3 reads CASSLNRLDNEQFF. CDR3 nucleotide sequence: TGTGCCAGCTCACTTAATCGACTGGACAATGAGCAGTTCTTC.

The chain carries TRBV10-3 and TRBJ2-7, with 8 bases lining up with TRBD1. The CDR3 spans 15 residues. Germline V gives CDR1 ENHRY, CDR2 SYGVKD. The V and J ends lost 4 bases and 0 bases, in that order; junction bases with no gene match: 5. The CDR3 nucleotides are TGTGCCATCAGTGGAGCAGGGGGCGGCTCCTACGAGCAGTACTTC. Its protein product is CAISGAGGGSYEQYF.

The chain joins TRBV19 to TRBJ2-1, with TRBD1 identical over 12 bases. This CDR3 is 15 amino acids long. The germline gives CDR1 LNHDA, CDR2 SQIVND (reference sequence). J was trimmed by 6 bases and V by 1 base; bases with no gene match: 1. DNA for the CDR3: TGTGCCAGTAGTATAGGGGACAGGGGGCCCAATGAGCAGTTCTTC. Its protein is CASSIGDRGPNEQFF. The entire variable domain, with the rest obtained from reference TRBV19 and TRBJ2-1, is as follows: DGGITQSPKYLFRKEGQNVTLSCEQNLNHDAMYWYRQDPGQGLRLIYYSQIVNDFQKGDIAEGYSVSREKKESFPLTVTSAQKNPTAFYLCASSIGDRGPNEQFFGPGTRLTVL.